This TCR beta chain emerged from a study of Graves' ophthalmopathy and Graves' hyperthyroidism. Broader study findings: Its predictions of ophthalmopathy progression gave the model 60% to 71% sensitivity and 72% to 80% specificity. A roughly 81% specificity and roughly 90% sensitivity were achieved by a 13-signature model that separated ophthalmopathy from stable hyperthyroidism.

RNA transcripts served as template for amplifying TCR beta CDR3 sequences. HTBI-primed first-round RT-PCR preceded second-round multiplex PCR. TCRdb reanalysed the multiplex PCR reads using MiXCR and keeps one entry per CDR3 protein. The repertoire holds more than 550,000 distinct CDR3 sequences, with under 50% as singletons. The CDR3 covers 15 residues. V lost 1 base to trimming and J lost 2 bases; unmatched junction nucleotides: 3. Germline CDR1 and CDR2: SEHNR and FQNEAQ (reference sequence). Each diagnosis was determined on the basis of clinical symptoms, serum thyroxine, TRAb, thyroid ultrasound and orbital computed tomography. PBMCs were obtained from approximately 10 ml of fresh peripheral blood. This clonotype was counted at least ten times. The antigen remains unidentified.

The material sequenced was peripheral blood. This TCR derives from an adult man with Graves' ophthalmopathy. J is TRBJ2-7 and V is TRBV7-9, with 9 nucleotides matching TRBD2. For the CDR3, the DNA is TGTGCCAGCAGCTTAGAGGCTAGCGGGGCCTACGAGCAGTACTTC. Translating gives CASSLEASGAYEQYF.